Below, one TCR beta chain is given with its context. Its antigen remains unidentified. Alongside a J-beta primer mix, a sample-barcoded 5' primer served in a second PCR lasting 7 to 11 cycles. TCRdb itself ran the 5' RACE reads through MiXCR, one entry per CDR3 protein. The sample yields a few hundred thousand distinct CDR3 sequences, 45% to 60% seen once. The data derive from a study of blood T cells in healthy people across ages. Whole-study results and caveats: It was not known whether donors were CMV positive (a possible confounder of expanded clonotype changes). PBMC samples, being unsorted, prevented any conclusive comparison of naive and antigen-experienced cells. Researchers deemed the diversity estimates from one million T cells underestimates.

CDR3 length: 13 amino acids. Trimming took 6 bases from V and 13 from J, leaving 18 bases between them. Germline V gives CDR1 KGHDR, CDR2 SFDVKD. The TCR originated in a man between 60 and 75 years old in good health. Sequencing was carried out using blood. The V and J genes are TRBV24-1 and TRBJ2-1; D might be TRBD2 (7 bases). CDR3 DNA: TGTGCCACCAGTACGGGGGGCTCTGAGACCCAGTTCTTC. Translating gives CATSTGGSETQFF.